This TCR beta chain emerged from a study of CD8 T cells in ankylosing spondylitis. Overall study findings and caveats: Researchers reportedly found disease-linked clones significantly enriched in matched ankylosing spondylitis synovial fluid. Disease-linked clones bore a CD8+ phenotype and were relatively rare in peripheral blood. Earlier work had already found some motif variants in reactive arthritis synovial fluid and blood. What appeared characteristic of ankylosing spondylitis blood was a TCR beta motif of fewer than ten highly homologous variants.

This CDR3 is 14 amino acids long. In germline, CDR1 is DFQATT, CDR2 SNEGSKA (reference sequence). V lost 6 bases and J 0 bases, leaving 12 bases between the germline ends. This clonotype was seen many times. Its antigen is undetermined. Quantitative molecular-barcoded 5'-RACE generated the TCR beta libraries. MiXCR was run by TCRdb on the 5' RACE reads, yielding one entry per CDR3 protein. The sample records some 800,000 distinct CDR3 sequences, approximately 10% being singletons. The chain joins TRBV20-1 to TRBJ2-1; tentative D call: TRBD1 (5 bases). The source material was blood, either unsorted or a sorted T cell fraction (not recorded which). This clonotype was sampled from a male donor with ankylosing spondylitis. The CDR3: CSAPGHRSYNEQFF. The CDR3 nucleotides are TGCAGTGCCCCAGGGCACCGCTCCTACAATGAGCAGTTCTTC.